This entry concerns a single TCR beta chain. As yet, its antigen is unknown. Repertoires were generated with immunoSEQ multiplex PCR, while TCRdb's copy carries only in-frame clones and drops some. The data contain 110,000 to 150,000 clones, around 90% of them seen just once; the ten biggest clones take up approximately 0.2%. These data are taken from a study of graft-versus-host responses after intestinal transplantation. Study at large: Recipients were given multivisceral, liver-intestinal, or isolated intestinal transplants. Each recipient received anti-thymocyte globulin induction, then tacrolimus and steroids for about three years. General study results and limits: Recipient marrow showed GvH clones, some seen first in ileum or blood. Levels of circulating GvH clones at their peak were associated with early post-transplant HvG declines.

The CDR3 covers 14 residues. The V and J ends lost 4 bases and 0 bases respectively, with 13 bases between them. Germline V gene data show CDR1 as SQVTM and CDR2 as ANQGSEA. The J gene is TRBJ2-7, the V gene TRBV29-1; the D is unclear. The origin of this receptor is a human donor who received an intestinal transplant. The source was unstimulated CD4+ T cells sorted from spleen or lymph node cells, collected before intestinal transplant. CDR3 in DNA: TGCAGCGTTGGTGGCGCCGGACCCTCCTACGAGCAGTACTTC. It codes for CSVGGAGPSYEQYF.